This T cell receptor (beta chain) was sequenced in a study of T cell responses to AZD1222 COVID-19 vaccine. Study results and caveats: Dominant CD4 TCR responses targeted spike regions 160-218 and 743-854.

TCRdb keeps only in-frame clones here, not all; method: immunoSEQ multiplex PCR. The sample lists roughly 15,000 clones, over 60% occurring once. V was clipped by 2 bases and J by 3 bases; unmatched bases: 1. CDR3 size: 14 residues. Germline loops: CDR1 SGHRS, CDR2 YFSETQ. Turning to this clone: The antigen remains unidentified.

This clonotype was sampled from an adult who received the AZD1222 COVID-19 vaccine. The source material was peripheral blood, sampled 28 days after the second AZD1222 dose. The chain is built from TRBV5-1 and TRBJ2-7; 11 bases are a match to TRBD2. This CDR3 is CASSFTSGGYEQYF. CDR3 DNA: TGCGCCAGCAGCTTTACTAGCGGGGGCTACGAGCAGTACTTC. Drawing the rest from reference TRBV5-1 and TRBJ2-7, the complete variable domain is KAGVTQTPRYLIKTRGQQVTLSCSPISGHRSVSWYQQTPGQGLQFLFEYFSETQRNKGNFPGRFSGRQFSNSRSEMNVSTLELGDSALYLCASSFTSGGYEQYFGPGTRLTVT.